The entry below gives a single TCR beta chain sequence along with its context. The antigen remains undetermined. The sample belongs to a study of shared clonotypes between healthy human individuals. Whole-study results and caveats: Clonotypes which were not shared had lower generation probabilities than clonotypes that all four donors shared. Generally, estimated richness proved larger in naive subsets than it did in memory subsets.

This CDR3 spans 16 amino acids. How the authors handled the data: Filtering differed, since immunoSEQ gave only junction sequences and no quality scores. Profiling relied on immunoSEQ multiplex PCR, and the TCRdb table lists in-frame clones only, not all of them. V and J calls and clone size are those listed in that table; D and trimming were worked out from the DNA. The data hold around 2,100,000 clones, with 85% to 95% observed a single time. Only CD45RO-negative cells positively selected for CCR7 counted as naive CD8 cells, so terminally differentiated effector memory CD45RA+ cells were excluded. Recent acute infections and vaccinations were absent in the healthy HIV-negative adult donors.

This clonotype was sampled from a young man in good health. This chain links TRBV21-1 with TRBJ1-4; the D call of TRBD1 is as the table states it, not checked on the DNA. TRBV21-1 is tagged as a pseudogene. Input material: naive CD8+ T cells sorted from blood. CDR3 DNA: TGTGCCAGCTTCAGAAGGACACTCACACGGAATGAAAAACTGTTTTTT. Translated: CASFRRTLTRNEKLFF.